This T cell receptor (beta chain) was found in a study of response to subunit inactivated influenza vaccine. This clonotype came up a few times. Its antigen is undetermined. One entry per CDR3 protein results from TCRdb running MiXCR on the RT-PCR reads. The table has some 520,000 distinct CDR3 sequences, approximately 15% seen once. Findings and caveats of the study: Authors suggested seasonal influenza vaccinations each recruit few new T cells.

The source was CD4+ T cells sorted from PBMCs, collected less than 30 months after vaccination. The TCR comes from a man aged 50 to 69 who received an inactivated influenza vaccine.

The CDR3 sequence: CSAKAGGWETQYF. CDR3 in DNA: TGCAGTGCTAAGGCAGGGGGATGGGAGACCCAGTACTTC. V usage is TRBV20-1 and J usage is TRBJ2-5; TRBD1 matches 7 bases. The CDR3 length is 13 residues. In germline, CDR1 is DFQATT, CDR2 SNEGSKA (reference sequence). V trimming: 4 bases; J trimming: 5 bases; junction bases outside the gene matches: 7.